This T cell receptor (beta chain) came from a study of control samples from healthy donors and cancer patients. Germline CDR1 SNHLY, CDR2 FYNNEI. The CDR3 length is 14 residues. V gave up 8 bases and J gave up 1 base; unmatched junction bases: 5. Clones were sequenced by immunoSEQ multiplex PCR, and TCRdb holds only the in-frame ones, with some missing. Of about 150,000 clones listed, roughly 94% are singletons. The TCR sequence derives from a woman aged 40-49 years in good health. The chain carries TRBV2 and TRBJ2-1; 7 bases map to TRBD2. Sequenced sample: blood. Written as DNA, the CDR3 is TGTGCCAGCTTTACGGGGGGATCCTACAATGAGCAGTTCTTC. It translates to CASFTGGSYNEQFF.